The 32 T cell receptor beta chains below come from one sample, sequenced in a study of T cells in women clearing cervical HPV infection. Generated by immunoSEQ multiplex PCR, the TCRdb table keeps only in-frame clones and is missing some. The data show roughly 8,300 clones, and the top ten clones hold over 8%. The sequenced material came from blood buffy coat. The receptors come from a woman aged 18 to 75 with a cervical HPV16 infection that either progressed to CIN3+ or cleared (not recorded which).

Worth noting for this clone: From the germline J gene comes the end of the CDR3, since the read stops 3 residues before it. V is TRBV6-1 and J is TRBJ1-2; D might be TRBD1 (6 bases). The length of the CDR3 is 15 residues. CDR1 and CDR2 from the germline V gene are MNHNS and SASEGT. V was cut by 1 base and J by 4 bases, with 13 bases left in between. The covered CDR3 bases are TGTGCCAGCAGTGAAGGGGGTCAGGGGCCCTATGGC. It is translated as CASSEGGQGPYG. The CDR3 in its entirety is CASSEGGQGPYGYTF.

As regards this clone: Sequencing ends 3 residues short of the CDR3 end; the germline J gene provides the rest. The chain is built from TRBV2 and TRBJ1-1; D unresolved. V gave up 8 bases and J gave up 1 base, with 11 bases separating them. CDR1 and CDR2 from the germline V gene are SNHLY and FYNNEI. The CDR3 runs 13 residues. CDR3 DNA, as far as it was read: TGTGCCAGCCTCCGGGGAGGGAACACTGAA. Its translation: CASLRGGNTE. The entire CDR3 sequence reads CASLRGGNTEAFF.

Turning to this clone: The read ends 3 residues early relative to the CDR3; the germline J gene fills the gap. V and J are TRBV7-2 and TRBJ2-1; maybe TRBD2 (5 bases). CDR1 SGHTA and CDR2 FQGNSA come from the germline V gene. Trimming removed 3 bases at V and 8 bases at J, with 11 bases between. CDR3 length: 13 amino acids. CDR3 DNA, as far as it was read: TGTGCCAGCAGCTTCTCAGGAGGAGATGAG. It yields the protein CASSFSGGDE. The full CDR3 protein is CASSFSGGDEQFF.

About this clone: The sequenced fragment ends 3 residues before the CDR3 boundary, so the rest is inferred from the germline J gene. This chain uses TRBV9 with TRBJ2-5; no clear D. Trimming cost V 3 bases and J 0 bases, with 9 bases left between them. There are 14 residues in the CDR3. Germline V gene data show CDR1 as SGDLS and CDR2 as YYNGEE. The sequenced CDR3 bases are TGTGCCAGCAGCGAAGGGCCGTACCAAGAGACC. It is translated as CASSEGPYQET. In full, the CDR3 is CASSEGPYQETQYF.

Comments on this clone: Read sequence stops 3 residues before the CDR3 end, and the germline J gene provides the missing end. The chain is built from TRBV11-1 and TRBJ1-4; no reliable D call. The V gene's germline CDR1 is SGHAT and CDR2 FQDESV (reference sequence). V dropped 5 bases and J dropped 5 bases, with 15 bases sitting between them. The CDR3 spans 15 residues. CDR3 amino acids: CASSPVQVKNEKLFF. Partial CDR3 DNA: TGTGCCAGCAGCCCCGTCCAGGTGAAGAATGAAAAA.

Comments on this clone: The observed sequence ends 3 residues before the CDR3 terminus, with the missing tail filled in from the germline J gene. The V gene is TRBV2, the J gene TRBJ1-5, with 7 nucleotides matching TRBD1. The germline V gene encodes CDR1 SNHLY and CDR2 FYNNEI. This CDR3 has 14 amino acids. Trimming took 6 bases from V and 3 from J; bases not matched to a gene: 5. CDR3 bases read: TGTGCCAGCAGGGGGGACAGTTTCAATCAGCCC. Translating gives CASRGDSFNQP. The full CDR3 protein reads CASRGDSFNQPQHF.

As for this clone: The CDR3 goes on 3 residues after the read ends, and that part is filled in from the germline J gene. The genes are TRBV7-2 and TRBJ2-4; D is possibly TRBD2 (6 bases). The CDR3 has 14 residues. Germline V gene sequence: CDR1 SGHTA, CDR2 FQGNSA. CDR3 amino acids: CASSLDRGNYGQYF. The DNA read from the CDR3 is TGTGCCAGCAGCTTAGATCGGGGGAACTATGGT.

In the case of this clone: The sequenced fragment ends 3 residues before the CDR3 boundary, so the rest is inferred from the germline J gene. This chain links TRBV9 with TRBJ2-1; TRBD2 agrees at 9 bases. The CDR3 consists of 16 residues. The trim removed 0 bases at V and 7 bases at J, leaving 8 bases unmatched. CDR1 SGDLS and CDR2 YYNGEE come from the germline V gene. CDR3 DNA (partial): TGTGCCAGCAGCGTAGCTTCAGGGACTAGCCTAAATGAG. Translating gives CASSVASGTSLNE. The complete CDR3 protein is CASSVASGTSLNEQFF.

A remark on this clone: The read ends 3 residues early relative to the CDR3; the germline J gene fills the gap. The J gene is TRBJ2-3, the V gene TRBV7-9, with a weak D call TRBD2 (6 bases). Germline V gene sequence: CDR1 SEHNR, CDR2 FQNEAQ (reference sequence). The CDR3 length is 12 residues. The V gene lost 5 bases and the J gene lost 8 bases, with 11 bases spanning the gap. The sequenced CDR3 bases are TGTGCCAGCAGCCCGGGGGACGGTACG. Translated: CASSPGDGT. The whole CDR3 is CASSPGDGTQYF. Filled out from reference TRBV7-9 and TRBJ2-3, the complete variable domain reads DTGVSQNPRHKITKRGQNVTFRCDPISEHNRLYWYRQTLGQGPEFLTYFQNEAQLEKSRLLSDRFSAERPKGSFSTLEIQRTEQGDSAMYLCASSPGDGTQYFGPGTRLTVL.

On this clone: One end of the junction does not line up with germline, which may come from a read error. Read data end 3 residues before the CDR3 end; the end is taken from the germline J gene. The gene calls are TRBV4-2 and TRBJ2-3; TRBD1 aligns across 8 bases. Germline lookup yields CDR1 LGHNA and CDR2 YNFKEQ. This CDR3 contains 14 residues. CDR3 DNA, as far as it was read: TGCGCCACAAGGACAGGGCCTAGCACAGATACG. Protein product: CATRTGPSTDT. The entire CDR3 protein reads CATRTGPSTDTQYF.

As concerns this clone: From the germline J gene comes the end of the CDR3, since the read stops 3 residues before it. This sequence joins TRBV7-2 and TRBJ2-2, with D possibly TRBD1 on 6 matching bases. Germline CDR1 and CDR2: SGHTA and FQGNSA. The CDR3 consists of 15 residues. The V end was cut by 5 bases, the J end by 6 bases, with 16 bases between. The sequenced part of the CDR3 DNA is TGTGCCAGCAGCGAAGGACAGCCCGGAGCCGGGGAG. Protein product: CASSEGQPGAGE. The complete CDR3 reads CASSEGQPGAGELFF.

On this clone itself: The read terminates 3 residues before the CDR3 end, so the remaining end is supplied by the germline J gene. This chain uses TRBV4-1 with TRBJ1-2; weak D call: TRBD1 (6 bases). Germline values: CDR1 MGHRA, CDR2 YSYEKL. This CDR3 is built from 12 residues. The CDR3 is CASSQENRVYTF. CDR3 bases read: TGCGCCAGCAGCCAAGAGAACAGGGTC.

CDR3 bases read: TGTGCCAGCAGTGGACCCGGCACCCCAAAGGGCTATGGC. Amino acid sequence: CASSGPGTPKGYG. The whole CDR3 sequence reads CASSGPGTPKGYGYTF. This chain links TRBV6-1 with TRBJ1-2; no definite D call. The read falls 3 residues short of the CDR3 end, and the missing part is taken from the germline J gene. CDR1 MNHNS and CDR2 SASEGT come from the germline V gene. The CDR3 runs 16 residues. The V end lost 4 bases, the J end lost 4 bases, and 19 bases lay between the germline ends.

The CDR3 sequence is CASRPQGLGAYGYTF. The part of the CDR3 DNA that was read is TGTGCCAGCAGGCCACAGGGGCTTGGGGCATATGGC. The rearrangement joins TRBV6-4 to TRBJ1-2, with 7 positions matching TRBD1. The CDR3 extends 3 residues past the end of the read, so its final part is completed from the germline J gene. After removal of 6 bases from V and 5 bases from J, the junction contained 12 bases not matched to a gene. Germline V gene sequence: CDR1 MRHNA, CDR2 SNTAGT. The CDR3 is 15 residues long.

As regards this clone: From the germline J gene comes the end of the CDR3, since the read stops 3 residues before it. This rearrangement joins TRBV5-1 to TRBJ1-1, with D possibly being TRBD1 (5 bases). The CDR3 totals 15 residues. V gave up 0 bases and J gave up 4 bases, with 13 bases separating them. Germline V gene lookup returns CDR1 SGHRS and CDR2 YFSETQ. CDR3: CASSLARVGGTEAFF. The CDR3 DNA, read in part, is TGCGCCAGCAGCTTGGCCCGGGTCGGGGGCACTGAA.

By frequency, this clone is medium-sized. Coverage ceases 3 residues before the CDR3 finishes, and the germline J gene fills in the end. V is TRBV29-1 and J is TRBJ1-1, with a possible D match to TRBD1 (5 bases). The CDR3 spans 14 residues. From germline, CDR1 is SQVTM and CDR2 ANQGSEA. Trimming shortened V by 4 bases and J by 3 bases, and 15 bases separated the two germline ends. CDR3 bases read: TGCAGCGTTGTTCAGGGTTGGGGGGACACTGAA. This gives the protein CSVVQGWGDTE. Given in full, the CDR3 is CSVVQGWGDTEAFF.

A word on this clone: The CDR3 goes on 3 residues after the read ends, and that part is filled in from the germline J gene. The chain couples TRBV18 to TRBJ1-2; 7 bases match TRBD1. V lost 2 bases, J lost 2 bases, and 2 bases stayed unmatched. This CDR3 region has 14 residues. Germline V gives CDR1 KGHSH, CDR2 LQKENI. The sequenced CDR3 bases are TGTGCCAGCTCACCAGAGACAGGGAACTATGGC. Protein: CASSPETGNYG. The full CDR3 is CASSPETGNYGYTF. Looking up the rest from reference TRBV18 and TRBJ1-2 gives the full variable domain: NAGVMQNPRHLVRRRGQEARLRCSPMKGHSHVYWYRQLPEEGLKFMVYLQKENIIDESGMPKERFSAEFPKEGPSILRIQQVVRGDSAAYFCASSPETGNYGYTFGSGTRLTVV.

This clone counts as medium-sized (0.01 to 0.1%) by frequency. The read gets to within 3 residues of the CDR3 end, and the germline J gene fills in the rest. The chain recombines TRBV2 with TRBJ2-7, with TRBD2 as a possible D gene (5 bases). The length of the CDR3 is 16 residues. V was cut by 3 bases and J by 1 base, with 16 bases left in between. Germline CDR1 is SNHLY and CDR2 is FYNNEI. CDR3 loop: CASSEAGDLLSYEQYF. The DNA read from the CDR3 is TGTGCCAGCAGTGAGGCCGGGGATCTCTTATCCTACGAG.

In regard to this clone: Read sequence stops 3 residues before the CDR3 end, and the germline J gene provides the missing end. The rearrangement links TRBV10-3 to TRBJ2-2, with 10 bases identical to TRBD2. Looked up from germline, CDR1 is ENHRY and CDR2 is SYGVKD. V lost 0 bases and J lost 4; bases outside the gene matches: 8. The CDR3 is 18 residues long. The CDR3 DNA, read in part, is TGTGCCATCAGTGAGTCTTTTAGCGGGGGGCGCGGCACCGGGGAG. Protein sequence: CAISESFSGGRGTGE. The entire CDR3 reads CAISESFSGGRGTGELFF.

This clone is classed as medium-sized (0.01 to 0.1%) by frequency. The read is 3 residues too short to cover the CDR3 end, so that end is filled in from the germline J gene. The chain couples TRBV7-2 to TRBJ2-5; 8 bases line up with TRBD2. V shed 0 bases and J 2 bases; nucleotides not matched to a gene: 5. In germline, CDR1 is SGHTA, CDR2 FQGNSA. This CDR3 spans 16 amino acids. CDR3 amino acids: CASSLAGTRRQETQYF. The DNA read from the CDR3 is TGTGCCAGCAGCTTAGCCGGGACTAGAAGACAAGAGACC.

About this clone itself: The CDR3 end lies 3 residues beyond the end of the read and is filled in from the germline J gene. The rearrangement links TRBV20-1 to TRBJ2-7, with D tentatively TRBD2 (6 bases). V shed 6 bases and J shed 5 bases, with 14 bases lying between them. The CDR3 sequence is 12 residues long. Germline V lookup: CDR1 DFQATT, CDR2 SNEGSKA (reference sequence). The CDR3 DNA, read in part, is TGCAGTGCAGAACTCGGAGGGGACGAG. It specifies CSAELGGDE. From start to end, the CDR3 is CSAELGGDEQYF.

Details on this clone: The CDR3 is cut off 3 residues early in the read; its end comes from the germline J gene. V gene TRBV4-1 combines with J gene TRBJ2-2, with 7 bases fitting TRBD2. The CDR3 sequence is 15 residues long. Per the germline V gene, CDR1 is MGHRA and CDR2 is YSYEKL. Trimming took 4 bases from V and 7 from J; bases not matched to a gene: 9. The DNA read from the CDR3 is TGCGCCAGCAGCCCTTATGTCAGGGAGGGCGGGGAG. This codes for CASSPYVREGGE. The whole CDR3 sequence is CASSPYVREGGELFF.

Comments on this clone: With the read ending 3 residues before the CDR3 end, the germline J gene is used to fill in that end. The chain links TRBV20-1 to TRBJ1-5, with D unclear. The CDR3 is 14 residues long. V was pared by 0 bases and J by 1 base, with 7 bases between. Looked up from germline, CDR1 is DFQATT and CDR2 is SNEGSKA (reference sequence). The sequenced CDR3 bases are TGCAGTGCTAGAGAAGGCCAGAGCAATCAGCCC. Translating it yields CSAREGQSNQP. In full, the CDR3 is CSAREGQSNQPQHF.

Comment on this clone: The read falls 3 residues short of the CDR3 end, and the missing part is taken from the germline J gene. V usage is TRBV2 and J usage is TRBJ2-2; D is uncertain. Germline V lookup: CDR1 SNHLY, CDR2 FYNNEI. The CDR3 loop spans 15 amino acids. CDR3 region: CASSGSTRVGSPLFF. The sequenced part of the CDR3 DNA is TGTGCCAGCAGCGGTTCGACCCGGGTTGGTTCACCG. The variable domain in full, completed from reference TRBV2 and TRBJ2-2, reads EPEVTQTPSHQVTQMGQEVILRCVPISNHLYFYWYRQILGQKVEFLVSFYNNEISEKSEIFDDQFSVERPDGSNFTLKIRSTKLEDSAMYFCASSGSTRVGSPLFFGEGSRLTVL.

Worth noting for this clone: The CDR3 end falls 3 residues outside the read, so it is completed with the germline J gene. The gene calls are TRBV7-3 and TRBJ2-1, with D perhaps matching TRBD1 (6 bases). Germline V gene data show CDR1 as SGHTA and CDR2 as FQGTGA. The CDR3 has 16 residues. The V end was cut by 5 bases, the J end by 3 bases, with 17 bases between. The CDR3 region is CASSPTPGTYYNEQFF. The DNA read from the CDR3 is TGTGCCAGCAGCCCAACCCCCGGGACATACTACAATGAG.

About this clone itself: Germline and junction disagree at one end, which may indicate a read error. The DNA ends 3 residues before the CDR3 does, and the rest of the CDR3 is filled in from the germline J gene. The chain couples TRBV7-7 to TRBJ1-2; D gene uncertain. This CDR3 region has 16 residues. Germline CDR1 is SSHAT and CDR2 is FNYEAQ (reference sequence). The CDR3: CASSPRLAGSNNDYTF. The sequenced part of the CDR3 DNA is TGTGCTAGCAGCCCCCGCCTAGCGGGGAGTAACAATGAC.

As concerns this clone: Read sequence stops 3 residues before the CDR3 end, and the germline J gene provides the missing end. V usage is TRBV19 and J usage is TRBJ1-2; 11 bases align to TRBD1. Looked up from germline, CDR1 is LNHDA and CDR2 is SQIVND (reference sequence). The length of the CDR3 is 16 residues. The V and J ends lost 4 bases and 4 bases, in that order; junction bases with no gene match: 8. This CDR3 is CASSNRDRGRIYGYTF. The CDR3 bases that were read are TGTGCCAGTAGTAACCGGGACAGGGGGAGGATCTATGGC.

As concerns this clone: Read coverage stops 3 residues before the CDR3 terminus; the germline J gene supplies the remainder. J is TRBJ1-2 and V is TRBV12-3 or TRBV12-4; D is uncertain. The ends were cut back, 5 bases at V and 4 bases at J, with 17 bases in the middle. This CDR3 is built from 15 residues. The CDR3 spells CASSPGPNTFYGYTF. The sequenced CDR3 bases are TGTGCCAGCAGTCCAGGTCCGAACACTTTCTATGGC.

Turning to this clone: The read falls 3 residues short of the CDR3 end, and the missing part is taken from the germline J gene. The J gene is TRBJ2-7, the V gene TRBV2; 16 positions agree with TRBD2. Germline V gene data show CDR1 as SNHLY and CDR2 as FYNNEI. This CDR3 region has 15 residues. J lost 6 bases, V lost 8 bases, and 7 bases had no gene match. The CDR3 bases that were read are TGTGCCAGCGGCGGGACTAGCGGGGGGGCCGGCGAG. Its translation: CASGGTSGGAGE. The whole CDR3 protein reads CASGGTSGGAGEQYF.

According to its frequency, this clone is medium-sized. Partial CDR3 DNA: TGTGCCAGCAGCTTAGATCGGGGGGAG. This gives the protein CASSLDRGE. In full, the CDR3 is CASSLDRGELFF. The rearrangement joins TRBV7-7 to TRBJ2-2, with D hard to call. The read stops 3 residues short of the end of the CDR3; the missing end is completed from the germline J gene. The V gene lost 1 base and the J gene lost 8 bases, with 5 bases spanning the gap. Germline CDR1 and CDR2: SSHAT and FNYEAQ (reference sequence). The CDR3 runs 12 residues.

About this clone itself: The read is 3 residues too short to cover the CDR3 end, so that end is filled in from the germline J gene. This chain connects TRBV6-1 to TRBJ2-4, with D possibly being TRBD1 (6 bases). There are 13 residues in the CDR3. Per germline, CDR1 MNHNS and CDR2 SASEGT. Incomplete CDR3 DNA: TGTGCCAGCAGTGGACAGGTCCAAGAGACT. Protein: CASSGQVQET. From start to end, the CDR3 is CASSGQVQETQYF.

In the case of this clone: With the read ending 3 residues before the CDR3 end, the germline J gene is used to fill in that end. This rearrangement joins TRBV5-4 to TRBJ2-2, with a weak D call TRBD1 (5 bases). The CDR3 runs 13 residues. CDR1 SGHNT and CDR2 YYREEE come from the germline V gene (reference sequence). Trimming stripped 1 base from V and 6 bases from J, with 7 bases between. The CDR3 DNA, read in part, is TGTGCCAGCAGCTTGACAGGCCCCGGGGAG. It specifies CASSLTGPGE. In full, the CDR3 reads CASSLTGPGELFF.